These 12 T cell receptor beta chains share one sample of origin, sequenced in a study of T cell repertoires in aging, cancer and after chemotherapy. Multiplex touch-down PCR with TRB-A/B primers amplified rearranged V-D-J TRB sequences. Via MiXCR, TCRdb re-called the multiplex PCR reads, giving one row per CDR3 protein. The profile covers roughly 6,000 distinct CDR3 sequences, with 20% to 25% appearing a single time and just over 2.5% taken by the ten largest. Peripheral blood genomic DNA, not sorted cells or RNA, was the template. Input material: blood. These receptors were collected from a human donor with a blood cancer.

The V and J genes are TRBV10-1 and TRBJ2-5, with 8 nucleotides matching TRBD1. V shed 3 bases and J 3 bases; nucleotides not matched to a gene: 3. Germline assignment: CDR1 WNHNN and CDR2 SYGVQD (reference sequence). The length of the CDR3 is 14 residues. The CDR3 region is CASSDGTGKETQYF. CDR3 DNA: TGCGCCAGCAGTGACGGGACAGGAAAAGAGACCCAGTACTTC.

This clonotype is classed as medium-sized. The J gene is TRBJ1-5, the V gene TRBV19; possibly TRBD1 for D (5 bases). This CDR3 comprises 15 residues. Trimming left V 0 bases short and J 2 bases short, with 8 bases between. The germline gives CDR1 LNHDA, CDR2 SQIVND (reference sequence). The chain's CDR3 is CASSIDREGNQPQHF. In nucleotides, the CDR3 is TGTGCCAGTAGTATAGACAGGGAGGGCAATCAGCCCCAGCATTTT.

In its sample, this clonotype is medium-sized. The chain has TRBV6-5 and TRBJ2-2; the D gene is possibly TRBD1 (6 bases). The CDR3 is made up of 19 amino acids. V was pared by 0 bases and J by 7 bases, with 24 bases between. CDR1 and CDR2 (germline): MNHEY, SVGAGI. The CDR3 sequence: CASSYSPRTVVKGDGELFF. The CDR3 DNA reads TGTGCCAGCAGTTACTCCCCAAGGACAGTAGTGAAGGGGGACGGGGAGCTGTTTTTT.

This clonotype was picked up a small number of times. This rearrangement joins TRBV7-9 to TRBJ1-5; no firm D call. V was trimmed by 1 base and J by 3 bases, leaving 10 bases between them. The CDR3 consists of 15 residues. Germline loops: CDR1 SEHNR, CDR2 FQNEAQ (reference sequence). The CDR3 region is CASSLGAGLNQPQHF. As DNA, the CDR3 is TGTGCCAGCAGCTTAGGGGCAGGCCTCAATCAGCCCCAGCATTTT.

This clonotype was counted only a few times. This chain uses TRBV20-1 with TRBJ2-7, with 7 bases matching TRBD1. V was pared by 0 bases and J by 5 bases, with 7 bases of the junction left unmatched. Germline CDR1 is DFQATT and CDR2 is SNEGSKA (reference sequence). The CDR3 is 14 residues long. CDR3 sequence: CSARDYRGPNEQYF. The CDR3 DNA is TGCAGTGCTAGAGATTACAGGGGACCCAACGAGCAGTACTTC.

By share of the sample, this clonotype is medium-sized. V and J are TRBV12-3 or TRBV12-4 and TRBJ2-5; 7 bases are shared with TRBD1. The CDR3 is 15 residues long. The V gene end was trimmed by 8 bases and the J gene end by 5 bases; junction bases not matched to a gene: 14. The DNA of the CDR3 is TGTGCCAGCCAGATGACAGGGTGGGATCAGGAGACCCAGTACTTC. Translated: CASQMTGWDQETQYF.

Regarding this clonotype: A much bigger clone sits one base away, suggesting this may be a read error. J is TRBJ1-1 and V is TRBV11-1, with D maybe TRBD1 (5 bases). The CDR3 spans 16 residues. Germline V gives CDR1 SGHAT, CDR2 FQDESV (reference sequence). The CDR3 loop is CASSLRRGLLNNEAFF. The CDR3 coding sequence is TGTGCCAGCAGCTTGAGAAGGGGCTTATTGAACAATGAAGCTTTCTTT.

The chain has TRBV20-1 and TRBJ1-4, with TRBD1 matching over 8 bases. The germline V gene encodes CDR1 DFQATT and CDR2 SNEGSKA (reference sequence). The CDR3 loop spans 14 amino acids. Trimming at V came to 2 bases and at J to 7 bases, leaving 6 bases not matched to a gene. The CDR3 spells CSARQTGGGEKLFF. CDR3 in DNA: TGCAGTGCTAGACAAACAGGGGGGGGTGAAAAACTGTTTTTT.

This chain joins TRBV27 and TRBJ1-5; D gene uncertain. The CDR3 consists of 15 residues. The germline CDR1 and CDR2 sequences are MNHEY and SMNVEV (reference sequence). With 3 bases removed from V and 2 bases from J, the gap between germline ends came to 11 bases. The CDR3 DNA reads as TGTGCCAGCAGTTTCGTACATGGGGGCAATCAGCCCCAGCATTTT. This gives the protein CASSFVHGGNQPQHF.

This clonotype is medium-sized (0.01 to 0.1%) in the sample. This chain uses TRBV19 with TRBJ1-4; 8 nucleotides match TRBD1. V trimming: 6 bases; J trimming: 7 bases; junction bases outside the gene matches: 13. Germline V gene lookup returns CDR1 LNHDA and CDR2 SQIVND (reference sequence). The CDR3 spans 16 residues. The DNA of the CDR3 is TGTGCCAGTAGCCCGTGGTTTTCAACAGGGGGTGAAAAACTGTTTTTT. Amino acids: CASSPWFSTGGEKLFF.

This chain links TRBV28 with TRBJ1-4, with D possibly matching TRBD1 (6 bases). The V gene lost 8 bases and the J gene lost 3 bases, with 13 bases spanning the gap. CDR1 and CDR2 (germline): MDHEN, SYDVKM. This CDR3 comprises 14 residues. CDR3 coding DNA: TGTGCCAGCGTACAGGGTACGTCTAATGAAAAACTGTTTTTT. Translating it yields CASVQGTSNEKLFF.

A remark on this clonotype: At one end, the junction sequence differs from germline, possibly due to a read error. The CDR3 bases are TGTGCCAGCAGCTTCGGGACAGGGGTAGAGACCCAGTACTTC. Protein product: CASSFGTGVETQYF. The chain recombines TRBV5-3 with TRBJ2-5, with 10 nucleotides matching TRBD1. TRBV5-3 is noted as an ORF with a role that remains uncertain. CDR3 length: 14 residues.